The 21 T cell receptor beta chains below all came from one sample that was sequenced in a study of blood T cell repertoires in COVID-19. Profiled with immunoSEQ multiplex PCR; TCRdb holds only in-frame clones, not every one. The sample consists of 220,000 or so clones, approximately 85% of them appearing once. The sample comprised peripheral blood. The receptors derive from a woman older than 75 with COVID-19, enrolled during active disease.

In this sample, this clone turned up once. This chain links TRBV24-1 with TRBJ1-2; 10 positions match TRBD1. The V segment lost 4 bases and the J segment 6 bases; nucleotides outside the gene matches: 19. The V gene's germline CDR1 is KGHDR and CDR2 SFDVKD. The CDR3 loop spans 19 amino acids. The CDR3 here is CATSDSLGGTGALVHGYTF. CDR3 nucleotides: TGTGCCACCAGTGACTCCTTGGGGGGGACAGGGGCCCTCGTTCATGGCTACACCTTC.

This chain links TRBV5-4 with TRBJ2-3, with TRBD2 matching 8 bases. With V trimmed by 2 bases and J by 6 bases, 11 bases remained unmatched. Germline CDR1 is SGHNT and CDR2 is YYREEE (reference sequence). The CDR3 loop spans 16 amino acids. The DNA of the CDR3 is TGTGCCAGCAGCTTAAAAACTAGCGGCTGGTTGGATACGCAGTATTTT. Amino acids: CASSLKTSGWLDTQYF.

The CDR3 sequence is CASSLEGPREAFF. DNA of the CDR3: TGTGCCAGCAGCTTAGAAGGACCCCGGGAGGCTTTCTTT. The V and J genes are TRBV7-9 and TRBJ1-1; D gene ambiguous. Deletions cut 1 base from V and 11 bases from J, with 14 bases between. The length of the CDR3 is 13 residues. Germline V gene lookup returns CDR1 SEHNR and CDR2 FQNEAQ (reference sequence).

The chain joins TRBV3-1 (or the pseudogene TRBV3-2) to TRBJ2-4, with 7 bases identical to TRBD1. Germline V gene lookup returns CDR1 LGHDT and CDR2 YNNKEL (reference sequence). This CDR3 spans 15 amino acids. V lost 4 bases, J lost 6 bases, and 9 bases stayed unmatched. The DNA for the CDR3 is TGTGCCAGCAGCCCCATCCCTCGGGACAGAAACATTCAGTACTTC. Protein: CASSPIPRDRNIQYF.

The rearrangement links TRBV9 to TRBJ2-1, with 7 positions matching TRBD1. The CDR3 is 14 amino acids. J was trimmed by 7 bases and V by 0 bases; bases with no gene match: 4. Germline lookup yields CDR1 SGDLS and CDR2 YYNGEE. DNA for the CDR3: TGTGCCAGCAGCGTAGAACAGGGGTGGAATGAGCAGTTCTTC. Amino acids: CASSVEQGWNEQFF. Drawing the rest from reference TRBV9 and TRBJ2-1, the complete variable domain is DSGVTQTPKHLITATGQRVTLRCSPRSGDLSVYWYQQSLDQGLQFLIQYYNGEERAKGNILERFSAQQFPDLHSELNLSSLELGDSALYFCASSVEQGWNEQFFGPGTRLTVL.

This chain links TRBV28 with TRBJ2-7; D not certain. Trimming left V 5 bases short and J 6 bases short, with 17 bases between. Germline V gives CDR1 MDHEN, CDR2 SYDVKM. The CDR3 is 14 amino acids. In DNA, the CDR3 is TGTGCCAGCAGTAAGTTTGGGCGCCTGGGCGAGCAGTACTTC. It is translated as CASSKFGRLGEQYF.

CDR3 nucleotide sequence: TGTGCCACCAGTGATTCAAGGACAGGGACGGGCTATGGCTACACCTTC. As protein: CATSDSRTGTGYGYTF. This chain uses TRBV24-1 with TRBJ1-2, with 8 bases aligning to TRBD1. V gave up 2 bases and J gave up 4 bases; unmatched junction bases: 8. The CDR3 runs 16 residues. Germline V lookup: CDR1 KGHDR, CDR2 SFDVKD.

The V and J genes are TRBV4-2 and TRBJ2-1; TRBD2 aligns across 15 bases. The CDR3 is made up of 17 amino acids. V shed 3 bases, J shed 1 base, and the junction held 1 base outside the gene matches. The germline CDR1 and CDR2 sequences are LGHNA and YNFKEQ. CDR3 in amino acids: CASSQGLAGGSYNEQFF. The CDR3 DNA sequence: TGTGCCAGCAGCCAGGGACTAGCGGGAGGATCCTACAATGAGCAGTTCTTC.

This chain uses TRBV6-1 with TRBJ2-1, with 14 nucleotides matching TRBD2. The junction had 7 bases not matched to a gene; V was cut back by 1 base and J by 5 bases. Germline-derived CDR1 and CDR2 are MNHNS and SASEGT. The CDR3 is 18 amino acids. In nucleotides, the CDR3 is TGTGCCAGCAGTGAAGGACTAGCGGGAGGGCCACGCGACAATGAGCAGTTCTTC. It specifies CASSEGLAGGPRDNEQFF.

The chain couples TRBV10-3 to TRBJ2-7; 15 positions agree with TRBD2. Looked up from germline, CDR1 is ENHRY and CDR2 is SYGVKD. The J segment lost 6 bases and the V segment lost 6 bases, leaving 12 bases of the junction unmatched. The CDR3 sequence is 17 residues long. CDR3 DNA sequence: TGTGCCATCAGCGCGACCGGACTAGCGGGGGGGCTCAGCGAGCAGTACTTC. It encodes CAISATGLAGGLSEQYF.

The chain has TRBV14 and TRBJ2-3; perhaps TRBD1 as D (5 bases). V lost 0 bases and J lost 1, with 11 bases in between. The CDR3 contains 16 residues. The germline gives CDR1 SGHDN, CDR2 FVKESK. The CDR3 protein is CASSQEKGSRTDTQYF. CDR3 DNA sequence: TGTGCCAGCAGCCAAGAAAAGGGGTCTCGCACAGATACGCAGTATTTT.

This chain uses TRBV4-1 with TRBJ2-6, with TRBD1 matching 9 bases. Per germline, CDR1 MGHRA and CDR2 YSYEKL. After removal of 0 bases from V and 2 bases from J, the junction contained 5 bases not matched to a gene. This CDR3 has 18 amino acids. The CDR3 sequence is CASSQEGGTGTGANVLTF. In DNA form, the CDR3 reads TGCGCCAGCAGCCAAGAGGGTGGGACAGGGACTGGGGCCAACGTCCTGACTTTC.

This clone was counted once. V is TRBV6-6 and J is TRBJ2-7, with a possible D match to TRBD1 (5 bases). Germline V lookup: CDR1 MNHNY, CDR2 SVGAGI (reference sequence). Deletions cut 8 bases from V and 5 bases from J, with 16 bases between. The CDR3 runs to 13 residues. The CDR3 reads CASRHRQTHEQYF. Written as DNA, the CDR3 is TGTGCCAGCCGCCACCGACAGACCCACGAGCAGTACTTC.

This chain connects TRBV11-2 to TRBJ2-7; no definite D call. Germline V gene data show CDR1 as SGHAT and CDR2 as FQNNGV. The CDR3 is made up of 15 amino acids. V was shortened by 2 bases and J by 7 bases, with 18 bases between the two germline ends. In DNA form, the CDR3 reads TGTGCCAGCAGCTTAACGAGAGACCCTTGGCGGGAGCAGTACTTC. Translated: CASSLTRDPWREQYF.

The chain uses TRBV6-5 and TRBJ1-1; D is possibly TRBD1 (6 bases). Germline loops: CDR1 MNHEY, CDR2 SVGAGI. V lost 0 bases and J lost 6, with 8 bases in between. The CDR3 extends over 13 amino acids. The CDR3: CASSYSGGSEAFF. In nucleotides, the CDR3 is TGTGCCAGCAGTTACTCAGGGGGATCTGAAGCTTTCTTT.

The chain recombines TRBV28 with TRBJ1-6; 8 bases are a match to TRBD1. Unmatched junction bases numbered 7, after V lost 3 bases and J lost 9 bases. The germline V gene has CDR1 MDHEN and CDR2 SYDVKM. This CDR3 is 15 amino acids long. CDR3 in DNA: TGTGCCAGCAGTTTGTCGGACAGGGATACTTCACCCCTCCACTTT. As protein: CASSLSDRDTSPLHF. The full variable domain, with the rest looked up from reference TRBV28 and TRBJ1-6, is DVKVTQSSRYLVKRTGEKVFLECVQDMDHENMFWYRQDPGLGLRLIYFSYDVKMKEKGDIPEGYSVSREKKERFSLILESASTNQTSMYLCASSLSDRDTSPLHFGNGTRLTVT.

V gene TRBV18 combines with J gene TRBJ1-2; D is possibly TRBD1 (6 bases). The CDR3 runs 15 residues. Trimming stripped 3 bases from V and 8 bases from J, with 19 bases between. The germline gives CDR1 KGHSH, CDR2 LQKENI. CDR3 sequence: CASSPSTGVDGGYTF. CDR3 DNA: TGTGCCAGCTCACCTTCGACAGGAGTTGACGGAGGCTACACCTTC.

The chain uses TRBV5-1 and TRBJ2-5; 8 bases are shared with TRBD2. Looked up from germline, CDR1 is SGHRS and CDR2 is YFSETQ. Trimming cost V 0 bases and J 5 bases; bases outside gene matches: 3. The CDR3 extends over 14 amino acids. CDR3 sequence (DNA): TGCGCCAGCAGCTTGGCGGGAGGGCGGGAGACCCAGTACTTC. Translated: CASSLAGGRETQYF. The full variable domain, its missing parts supplied by reference TRBV5-1 and TRBJ2-5, is KAGVTQTPRYLIKTRGQQVTLSCSPISGHRSVSWYQQTPGQGLQFLFEYFSETQRNKGNFPGRFSGRQFSNSRSEMNVSTLELGDSALYLCASSLAGGRETQYFGPGTRLLVL.

This clone was counted a single time. A read error may produce the germline difference seen at one junction end. The chain has TRBV7-2 and TRBJ2-7; D is unclear. CDR3 length: 10 amino acids. Germline V lookup: CDR1 SGHTA, CDR2 FQGNSA. This CDR3 is CASSLDPINF. DNA for the CDR3: TGTGCCAGCAGCTTAGACCCTATAAACTTC.

The genes are TRBV11-2 and TRBJ2-7, with 8 nucleotides matching TRBD2. V gave up 1 base and J gave up 6 bases; unmatched junction bases: 11. This CDR3 contains 16 residues. The germline V gene has CDR1 SGHAT and CDR2 FQNNGV. This chain's CDR3 is CASSLGLTGLGAEQYF. The CDR3 DNA reads TGTGCCAGCAGCTTAGGATTAACGGGACTAGGGGCCGAGCAGTACTTC. Variable domain in full (rest from reference TRBV11-2 and TRBJ2-7): EAGVAQSPRYKIIEKRQSVAFWCNPISGHATLYWYQQILGQGPKLLIQFQNNGVVDDSQLPKDRFSAERLKGVDSTLKIQPAKLEDSAVYLCASSLGLTGLGAEQYFGPGTRLTVT.

V is TRBV7-9 and J is TRBJ1-4; D uncertain. Trimming removed 5 bases from V and 5 bases from J, with 12 bases in between. Per germline, CDR1 SEHNR and CDR2 FQNEAQ (reference sequence). There are 14 residues in the CDR3. CDR3 nucleotide sequence: TGTGCCAGCAGCCTGACGGCGGTCAATGAAAAACTGTTTTTT. It encodes CASSLTAVNEKLFF.